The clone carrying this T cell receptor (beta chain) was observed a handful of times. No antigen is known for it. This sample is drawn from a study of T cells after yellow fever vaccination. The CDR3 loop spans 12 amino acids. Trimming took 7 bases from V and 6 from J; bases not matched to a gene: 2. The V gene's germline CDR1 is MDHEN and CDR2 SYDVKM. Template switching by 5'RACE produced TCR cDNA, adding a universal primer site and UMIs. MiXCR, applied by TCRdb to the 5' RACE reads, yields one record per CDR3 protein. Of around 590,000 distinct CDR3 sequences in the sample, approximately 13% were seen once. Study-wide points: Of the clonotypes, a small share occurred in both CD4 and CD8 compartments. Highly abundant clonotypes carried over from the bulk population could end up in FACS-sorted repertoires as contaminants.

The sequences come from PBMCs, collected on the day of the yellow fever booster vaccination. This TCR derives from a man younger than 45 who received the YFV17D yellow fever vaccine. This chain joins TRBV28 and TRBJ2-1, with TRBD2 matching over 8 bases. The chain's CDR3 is CASTSGFNEQFF. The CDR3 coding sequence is TGTGCCAGCACTAGCGGGTTCAATGAGCAGTTCTTC.